The clone carrying this T cell receptor (beta chain) occurred a few times. Its target is unknown. This sample is drawn from a study of OX40 agonist ivuxolimab in advanced cancers. Study details: Dose-escalation cases comprised hepatocellular carcinoma, melanoma, renal cell or head and neck cancer. Age averaged about 60 years (range roughly 23 to 80), and roughly 80% were male.

Overall study results and limits: At doses 0.1 to 3.0 mg/kg, CD4+ and CD8+ clones expanded. Nonresponders included some who also had low normalized T-cell clonal expansion.

Repertoires were generated with immunoSEQ multiplex PCR, while TCRdb's copy carries only in-frame clones and drops some. The sample has more than 75,000 clones; around 80% are singletons. Germline assignment: CDR1 SGHTA and CDR2 FQGTGA. The ends were cut back, 2 bases at V and 5 bases at J, with 15 bases in the middle. This CDR3 is built from 15 residues. The TCR originated in an adult with an advanced solid tumor such as melanoma, head and neck, liver or kidney cancer. The chain recombines TRBV7-3 with TRBJ2-5; D possibly corresponds to TRBD1 (5 bases). This specimen consisted of CD4+ or CD8+ T cells sorted from blood, obtained in a trial of the OX40 agonist ivuxolimab. Here the CDR3 reads CASSLAGATVETQYF. CDR3 sequence (DNA): TGTGCCAGCAGCTTAGCTGGGGCGACCGTGGAGACCCAGTACTTC.